The sample holds many counts of the clone carrying this T cell receptor (beta chain). Antigen unknown. The data stem from a study of early T cells in non-severe SARS-CoV-2 infection. Looking at the study overall: Sequencing used unsorted whole-blood bulk RNA, so chains lack pairing.

Individual cDNA molecules carried attached unique molecular identifiers. TCRdb reanalysed the 5' RACE reads using MiXCR and keeps one entry per CDR3 protein. The data hold about 29,000 distinct CDR3 sequences, with more than 4% observed a single time. Whole-study results and caveats: CD4 and private specificities were missed by VDJdb matching, which favored anti-spike CD8 responses.

Sequenced material: whole blood. This sequence originates from an adult who was a healthcare worker with PCR-confirmed SARS-CoV-2 infection or an uninfected control (not recorded which).

This CDR3 is CASSVRESYEQYF. The CDR3 DNA follows: TGCGCCAGCAGCGTACGGGAGTCCTACGAGCAGTACTTC. The rearrangement uses TRBV5-1 and TRBJ2-7, with D possibly TRBD2 on 6 matching bases. The V gene's germline CDR1 is SGHRS and CDR2 YFSETQ. V lost 4 bases and J 1 base, leaving 9 bases between the germline ends. CDR3 length: 13 amino acids.